This T cell receptor beta chain was recovered during a study of blood T cells in healthy people across ages. Study information: Per every two T cells, about one barcoded beta molecule was captured by template switching. Whole-study results and caveats: Greater diversity and more naive CD4+ cells were seen in long-lived donors than in aged donors.

Healthy individuals of Caucasian origin from Russia, aged roughly 6 to 100, served as donors. The study isolated at least 7 million PBMCs from each sample. Germline-derived CDR1 and CDR2 are SQVTM and ANQGSEA. CDR3 length: 12 residues. A second roughly 6 to 12 cycle PCR used barcoded and J-beta primers. Via MiXCR, TCRdb re-called the 5' RACE reads, giving one row per CDR3 protein. The table has hundreds of thousands of distinct CDR3 sequences, around 48% seen once; the top ten hold 20% to 25%. Concerning this clonotype itself: The antigen is undetermined. One junction end disagrees with the germline gene, perhaps due to a read error.

The receptor comes from a man aged 80 or over in good health. Sequencing used blood. The rearrangement joins TRBV29-1 to TRBJ1-2, with no clear D. CDR3 residues: CSVGVVSYDYTF. In nucleotides, the CDR3 is TGCAGCGTTGGAGTGGTCAGCTATGACTACACCTTC.